Below, one T cell receptor (beta chain) is given with its context. Only in-frame clones appear in the TCRdb table, and some are missing; sequencing was by immunoSEQ multiplex PCR. Seen here are about 140,000 clones, roughly 85% observed once, and the top ten hold approximately 3.6%. With 0 bases clipped from V and 2 bases from J, the junction kept 11 bases outside the gene matches. The germline V gene has CDR1 SGDLS and CDR2 YYNGEE. CDR3 size: 17 residues. This specimen comes from a study of blood T cell repertoires in COVID-19. The sequenced sample was peripheral blood. This TCR came from a man aged 55 to 70 with acute or convalescent COVID-19. V gene TRBV9 combines with J gene TRBJ2-7, with TRBD2 matching 7 bases. The CDR3, as DNA: TGTGCCAGCAGCGTAGGGGTGGATCTAGCGGCAGCCTACGAGCAGTACTTC. Translating gives CASSVGVDLAAAYEQYF.